This is a list of T cell receptor beta chains from one sample in a study of T cell repertoires in cytomegalovirus infection. From the reads, TCRdb called clonotypes with MiXCR, one entry per CDR3 protein. Here the sample spans 140,000 to 150,000 distinct CDR3 sequences, about 32% being singletons. Antigens of these TCRs are unknown. Sequencing was performed on CD8+ T cells from cultured PBMCs, taken from culture after CMV antigen stimulation. These receptors originate from a human donor in good health (CMV status not recorded). Some clones in this sample may be carry-over from other donors' samples. Each CDR3 is given with its conserved first and last residue.

cdr3_length: 13; j_call: TRBJ2-1; v_call: TRBV6-5; cdr3_aa: CASSYESYNEQFF
cdr3_length: 16; j_call: TRBJ2-7; v_call: TRBV7-9; cdr3_aa: CASSLERTGGKDEQYF
cdr3_length: 14; j_call: TRBJ1-1; v_call: TRBV6-8; cdr3_aa: CASSYEQGDTEAFF
cdr3_length: 14; j_call: TRBJ1-5; v_call: TRBV27; cdr3_aa: CASSQGFSNQPQHF
cdr3_length: 15; j_call: TRBJ1-5; v_call: TRBV2; cdr3_aa: CASRKGQMSNQPQHF
cdr3_length: 15; j_call: TRBJ2-7; v_call: TRBV7-9; cdr3_aa: CASSHAAVGKHEQYF
cdr3_length: 15; j_call: TRBJ2-1; v_call: TRBV27; cdr3_aa: CASSLDRGGIYEQFF
cdr3_length: 12; j_call: TRBJ1-6; v_call: TRBV2; cdr3_aa: CASRLGNSPLHF
cdr3_length: 15; j_call: TRBJ2-3; v_call: TRBV28; cdr3_aa: CASSSPMGGTDTQYF
cdr3_length: 15; j_call: TRBJ2-5; v_call: TRBV5-4; cdr3_aa: CASSLGAGEGETQYF
cdr3_length: 15; j_call: TRBJ2-1; v_call: TRBV19; cdr3_aa: CASSILLAGYLEQFF
cdr3_length: 12; j_call: TRBJ2-1; v_call: TRBV2; cdr3_aa: CASREVYNEQFF
cdr3_length: 15; j_call: TRBJ2-7; v_call: TRBV7-2; cdr3_aa: CASSLRGPPTYEQYF
cdr3_length: 16; j_call: TRBJ2-6; v_call: TRBV7-6; cdr3_aa: CASSLAPRGEANVLTF
cdr3_length: 14; j_call: TRBJ1-4; v_call: TRBV11-2; cdr3_aa: CASRLAGLGEKLFF
cdr3_length: 17; j_call: TRBJ2-3; v_call: TRBV12-3/TRBV12-4; cdr3_aa: CYPRGPGRDTDVFTQYF
cdr3_length: 17; j_call: TRBJ1-5; v_call: TRBV7-6; cdr3_aa: CASSLGSGIYSNQPQHF
cdr3_length: 14; j_call: TRBJ2-1; v_call: TRBV7-6; cdr3_aa: CASRPTSGGNEQFF
cdr3_length: 13; j_call: TRBJ2-3; v_call: TRBV12-5; cdr3_aa: CASRDRYTDTQYF
cdr3_length: 14; j_call: TRBJ1-5; v_call: TRBV28; cdr3_aa: CASFRDREPQPQHF
cdr3_length: 15; j_call: TRBJ2-7; v_call: TRBV7-9; cdr3_aa: CASSSGQGGDYEQYF
cdr3_length: 14; j_call: TRBJ1-3; v_call: TRBV28; cdr3_aa: CASSPTGEGYTIYF
cdr3_length: 15; j_call: TRBJ2-7; v_call: TRBV7-8; cdr3_aa: CASSSPGQGRYEQYF
cdr3_length: 15; j_call: TRBJ2-7; v_call: TRBV28; cdr3_aa: CASSSDRDFSYEQYF
cdr3_length: 13; j_call: TRBJ1-1; v_call: TRBV7-6; cdr3_aa: CASSPRLGEEAFF
cdr3_length: 14; j_call: TRBJ1-1; v_call: TRBV7-3; cdr3_aa: CASSLTNGFTEAFF
cdr3_length: 14; j_call: TRBJ2-1; v_call: TRBV7-9; cdr3_aa: CASSWPGLVPEQFF
cdr3_length: 11; j_call: TRBJ2-7; v_call: TRBV28; cdr3_aa: CASSFTDEQYF
cdr3_length: 15; j_call: TRBJ1-1; v_call: TRBV6-5; cdr3_aa: CASSYQEGTNTEAFF
cdr3_length: 12; j_call: TRBJ2-5; v_call: TRBV7-4; cdr3_aa: CASRTERETQYF
cdr3_length: 17; j_call: TRBJ2-1; v_call: TRBV4-3; cdr3_aa: CASSPSGLAGGYNEQFF
cdr3_length: 14; j_call: TRBJ2-2; v_call: TRBV12-3/TRBV12-4; cdr3_aa: CASRLAGGPGELFF
cdr3_length: 14; j_call: TRBJ2-1; v_call: TRBV11-2; cdr3_aa: CASSWMRGNNEQFF
cdr3_length: 11; j_call: TRBJ2-7; v_call: TRBV2; cdr3_aa: CASSEGGEQYF
cdr3_length: 13; j_call: TRBJ2-7; v_call: TRBV25-1; cdr3_aa: CASSGPGADEQYF
cdr3_length: 13; j_call: TRBJ1-1; v_call: TRBV12-3/TRBV12-4; cdr3_aa: CASAQVVNTEAFF
cdr3_length: 15; j_call: TRBJ2-7; v_call: TRBV6-5; cdr3_aa: CASSPAVGGLVEQYF
cdr3_length: 17; j_call: TRBJ1-5; v_call: TRBV7-8; cdr3_aa: CASSLPTGRISNQPQHF
cdr3_length: 11; j_call: TRBJ1-2; v_call: TRBV27; cdr3_aa: CASSPSRGYTF
cdr3_length: 12; j_call: TRBJ2-7; v_call: TRBV20-1; cdr3_aa: CSARQGSYEQYF
cdr3_length: 15; j_call: TRBJ1-1; v_call: TRBV5-6; cdr3_aa: CASRPQDGEVVEAFF